Below, 10 T cell receptor beta chains from the same sample are listed, as sequenced in a study of identical twins (dated by TCRdb to the mid-2010s). Libraries were made using 5' RACE. Sequenced on an Illumina HiSeq 2000. TCRdb passed the public sequencing reads through fastp at Q25 and MiXCR, retaining productive beta sequences. Rows are combined by CDR3 protein, so each entry shows the most common genes and DNA. This sample comprises roughly 690,000 distinct CDR3 sequences, 5.5% to 7.5% of them detected only once. The top ten clones comprise approximately 1.6% of the sample. Material: naive T cells sorted from blood. Read against the paper, the sample's cell subset or site label means: cells isolated with a human naive T-cell isolation kit. All receptors derive from a man between 18 and 35 years old in good health.

This clonotype was found many times. The gene calls are TRBV12-3 or TRBV12-4 and TRBJ1-1; TRBD1 aligns across 7 bases. The CDR3 spans 11 residues. V dropped 6 bases and J dropped 12; count of bases not matched to a gene: 7. DNA for the CDR3: TGTGCCAGCAGAGGGAGGGGGCCGACTTTCTTT. It yields the protein CASRGRGPTFF.

The rearrangement uses TRBV20-1 and TRBJ2-7; 10 bases are a match to TRBD2. The V gene end was trimmed by 5 bases and the J gene end by 4 bases; junction bases not matched to a gene: 8. Germline lookup yields CDR1 DFQATT and CDR2 SNEGSKA (reference sequence). The CDR3 consists of 14 residues. This CDR3 is CSAHKLAGLYEQYF. The DNA for the CDR3 is TGCAGTGCTCATAAACTAGCGGGACTATACGAGCAGTACTTC.

Ten or more counts support this clonotype. V usage is TRBV6-1 and J usage is TRBJ1-4; D might be TRBD1 (5 bases). This CDR3 has 15 amino acids. Trimming removed 7 bases at V and 4 bases at J, with 16 bases between. Germline CDR1 is MNHNS and CDR2 is SASEGT. As DNA, the CDR3 is TGTGCCAGCATGCTAGGGGCTGGAAATAATGAAAAACTGTTTTTT. Its translation: CASMLGAGNNEKLFF.

The chain is built from TRBV19 and TRBJ2-1; 9 bases align to TRBD2. The germline CDR1 and CDR2 sequences are LNHDA and SQIVND (reference sequence). V shed 3 bases and J 8 bases; nucleotides not matched to a gene: 8. This CDR3 has 15 amino acids. The CDR3 loop is CASSMSAGGPDEQFF. The CDR3 nucleotides read TGTGCCAGTAGTATGTCTGCGGGAGGGCCCGATGAGCAGTTCTTC.

This clonotype has more than one count but fewer than ten. The V and J genes are TRBV25-1 and TRBJ2-1; either TRBD1 or TRBD2 may fit D (6 bases each). Trimming pared 1 base from V and 7 bases from J, leaving 14 bases between. Germline V CDR1 and CDR2: MGHDK, SYGVNS. The CDR3 length is 15 residues. CDR3 sequence (DNA): TGTGCCAGCAGTGAATTCAAGGGGGGATGGAATGAGCAGTTCTTC. This codes for CASSEFKGGWNEQFF.

This clonotype was detected a few times. This rearrangement joins TRBV6-1 to TRBJ2-2; 10 nucleotides align to TRBD1. After removal of 6 bases from V and 7 bases from J, the junction contained 5 bases not matched to a gene. This CDR3 comprises 14 residues. Germline V lookup: CDR1 MNHNS, CDR2 SASEGT. The CDR3 DNA reads as TGTGCCAGCAGCCGGGACAGGGGAGACGGGGAGCTGTTTTTT. Translated: CASSRDRGDGELFF.

This clonotype has ten or more counts. The chain recombines TRBV20-1 with TRBJ2-3; D ambiguous. The CDR3 spans 14 residues. The V gene's germline CDR1 is DFQATT and CDR2 SNEGSKA (reference sequence). V dropped 4 bases and J dropped 7 bases, with 18 bases sitting between them. The CDR3 loop reads CSATGGGPTNTQYF. The CDR3 DNA reads as TGCAGTGCTACCGGCGGCGGCCCCACGAATACGCAGTATTTT.

This clonotype was counted only a few times. This chain connects TRBV1 to TRBJ2-6; TRBD2 was called by the table and not checked on the DNA. TRBV1 is a pseudogene locus. This CDR3 region has 17 residues. CDR3 sequence reads: CTSSHDGEGTGANVLTF. In DNA form, the CDR3 reads TGCACCAGCAGCCATGATGGTGAGGGAACTGGGGCCAACGTCCTGACTTTC.

This clonotype has a handful of counts. The V and J genes are TRBV5-1 and TRBJ2-1; TRBD2 agrees at 12 bases. The length of the CDR3 is 15 residues. The trim removed 3 bases at V and 7 bases at J, leaving 5 bases unmatched. CDR1 and CDR2 from the germline V gene are SGHRS and YFSETQ. DNA for the CDR3: TGCGCCAGCAGCTCGGGACTAGCGGGCTGGAATGAGCAGTTCTTC. Protein sequence: CASSSGLAGWNEQFF.

The V call is TRBV27, the J call TRBJ2-7, with a tentative D call TRBD1 (6 bases). The CDR3 runs 15 residues. The V end lost 4 bases, the J end lost 6 bases, and 19 bases lay between the germline ends. Germline values: CDR1 MNHEY, CDR2 SMNVEV (reference sequence). Here the CDR3 reads CASSSDRAGVREQYV. In nucleotides, the CDR3 is TGTGCCAGCAGTTCGGATAGGGCAGGGGTTCGCGAGCAGTACGTC.